Following are 14 T cell receptor beta chains from one sample sequenced in a study of blood T cell repertoires in COVID-19. Produced via immunoSEQ multiplex PCR; TCRdb's table is partial and in-frame only. The table has about 42,000 clones, about 89% seen once. Sequenced input: peripheral blood. Every receptor here comes from a human donor in a cohort sampled during active COVID-19.

The chain couples TRBV28 to TRBJ1-4, with D perhaps matching TRBD1 (6 bases). The CDR3 is 17 residues long. Germline V lookup: CDR1 MDHEN, CDR2 SYDVKM. The V end was cut by 3 bases, the J end by 4 bases, with 18 bases between. CDR3 residues: CASSFGTGTTLNEKLFF. The DNA of the CDR3 is TGTGCCAGCAGTTTCGGAACAGGGACCACACTTAATGAAAAACTGTTTTTT.

CDR3 residues: CASSWEVQSNQPQHF. CDR3 nucleotide sequence: TGTGCCAGCAGCTGGGAGGTTCAGAGCAATCAGCCCCAGCATTTT. This chain links TRBV7-8 with TRBJ1-5; the D is unclear. V dropped 4 bases and J dropped 1 base, with 11 bases sitting between them. CDR1 is SGHVS, CDR2 FQNEAQ, per germline. This CDR3 has 15 residues.

The rearrangement uses TRBV19 and TRBJ1-2; 8 bases align to TRBD1. V shed 5 bases, J shed 8 bases, and the junction held 13 bases outside the gene matches. This CDR3 contains 15 residues. Germline lookup yields CDR1 LNHDA and CDR2 SQIVND (reference sequence). The CDR3 protein is CASSSRQGRGSGYTF. The CDR3 DNA reads as TGTGCCAGTAGTTCCAGACAGGGGAGGGGGTCCGGCTACACCTTC. Full variable domain (remainder filled in from reference TRBV19 and TRBJ1-2): DGGITQSPKYLFRKEGQNVTLSCEQNLNHDAMYWYRQDPGQGLRLIYYSQIVNDFQKGDIAEGYSVSREKKESFPLTVTSAQKNPTAFYLCASSSRQGRGSGYTFGSGTRLTVV.

DNA for the CDR3: TGTGCCAGCAGCCGGGGATTTATGAACACTGAAGCTTTCTTT. It translates to CASSRGFMNTEAFF. The chain is built from TRBV5-6 and TRBJ1-1; no definite D call. Between the trimmed V and J ends, which lost 4 bases and 0 bases, there was a span of 10 bases. The CDR3 has 14 amino acids. Germline V gene data show CDR1 as SGHDT and CDR2 as YYEEEE.

This chain connects TRBV19 to TRBJ1-2, with D perhaps matching TRBD1 (5 bases). Per the germline V gene, CDR1 is LNHDA and CDR2 is SQIVND (reference sequence). Trimming cost V 4 bases and J 3 bases, with 9 bases left between them. The CDR3 spans 13 residues. In DNA, the CDR3 is TGTGCCAGTAGTACTACGGGGGACTATGGCTACACCTTC. Its translation is CASSTTGDYGYTF.

V usage is TRBV5-1 and J usage is TRBJ1-5; D is ambiguous. The germline V gene has CDR1 SGHRS and CDR2 YFSETQ. CDR3 size: 16 residues. V gave up 1 base and J gave up 0 bases, with 11 bases separating them. The CDR3, as DNA: TGCGCCAGCAGCTTGTATGCTGCCTATAGCAATCAGCCCCAGCATTTT. Translated: CASSLYAAYSNQPQHF.

The chain links TRBV4-1 to TRBJ1-3; D is perhaps TRBD1 (5 bases). Germline V lookup: CDR1 MGHRA, CDR2 YSYEKL. V lost 5 bases and J 0 bases, leaving 17 bases between the germline ends. There are 17 residues in the CDR3. The CDR3 region has the DNA TGCGCCAGCAGCAGGGGCCAGTCGAGTTTCTCTGGAAACACCATATATTTT. Protein sequence: CASSRGQSSFSGNTIYF.

The chain has TRBV15 and TRBJ1-1; maybe TRBD1 (5 bases). Germline V lookup: CDR1 LNHNV, CDR2 YYDKDF (reference sequence). Trimming took 0 bases from V and 0 from J, leaving 11 bases between them. The CDR3 has 16 residues. This chain's CDR3 is CATSRDFSGMNTEAFF. The CDR3 DNA reads TGTGCCACCAGCAGAGATTTCTCAGGGATGAACACTGAAGCTTTCTTT. Using reference TRBV15 and TRBJ1-1 for the parts outside the CDR3, the full variable domain is DAMVIQNPRYQVTQFGKPVTLSCSQTLNHNVMYWYQQKSSQAPKLLFHYYDKDFNNEADTPDNFQSRRPNTSFCFLDIRSPGLGDTAMYLCATSRDFSGMNTEAFFGQGTRLTVV.

Only one count was recorded for this clone. The genes are TRBV7-2 and TRBJ2-7; 10 nucleotides match TRBD2. Germline-derived CDR1 and CDR2 are SGHTA and FQGNSA. J was trimmed by 4 bases and V by 1 base; bases with no gene match: 7. The length of the CDR3 is 16 residues. The CDR3 here is CASSLGGSGGIYEQYF. CDR3 bases: TGTGCCAGCAGCTTAGGAGGTAGCGGGGGGATTTACGAGCAGTACTTC.

V and J are TRBV6-6 and TRBJ2-1; 9 bases fit TRBD2. The CDR3 contains 15 residues. V lost 5 bases to trimming and J lost 7 bases; unmatched junction nucleotides: 9. Looked up from germline, CDR1 is MNHNY and CDR2 is SVGAGI (reference sequence). CDR3 DNA sequence: TGTGCCAGCAGTATCGGACTAGCGATCCAGAATGAGCAGTTCTTC. Amino acids: CASSIGLAIQNEQFF.

This chain uses TRBV18 with TRBJ1-3; TRBD1 agrees at 7 bases. The CDR3 has 15 residues. Germline V gene sequence: CDR1 KGHSH, CDR2 LQKENI. Trimming removed 0 bases from V and 2 bases from J; junction bases left unmatched: 1. CDR3 loop: CASSPPGTAGNTIYF. The CDR3 DNA reads TGTGCCAGCTCACCACCGGGGACAGCTGGAAACACCATATATTTT.

This clone was recorded only once. The V call is TRBV5-5, the J call TRBJ1-1; a weak D match, TRBD1 (5 bases). The CDR3 extends over 15 amino acids. Germline V lookup: CDR1 SGHKS, CDR2 YYEKEE (reference sequence). With 0 bases removed from V and 5 bases from J, the gap between germline ends came to 14 bases. CDR3 residues: CASSLEEGLWTEAFF. Here the CDR3 DNA reads TGTGCCAGCAGCTTGGAGGAGGGGCTATGGACTGAAGCTTTCTTT.

The chain joins TRBV5-1 to TRBJ1-1, with D perhaps TRBD1 (6 bases). Germline CDR1 SGHRS, CDR2 YFSETQ. Deletions cut 5 bases from V and 3 bases from J, with 11 bases between. The CDR3 runs 13 residues. Written as DNA, the CDR3 is TGCGCCAGCAGTTGGACAGCTTACACTGAAGCTTTCTTT. Protein product: CASSWTAYTEAFF.

The V gene is TRBV12-5, the J gene TRBJ2-1; TRBD2 aligns across 8 bases. J lost 10 bases, V lost 0 bases, and 8 bases had no gene match. There are 15 residues in the CDR3. Germline CDR1 LGHNT, CDR2 FRNRAP. As DNA, the CDR3 is TGTGCTAGTGGTTTGGTACTCGGGCGGGGGGCCGAGCAGTTCTTC. It specifies CASGLVLGRGAEQFF.